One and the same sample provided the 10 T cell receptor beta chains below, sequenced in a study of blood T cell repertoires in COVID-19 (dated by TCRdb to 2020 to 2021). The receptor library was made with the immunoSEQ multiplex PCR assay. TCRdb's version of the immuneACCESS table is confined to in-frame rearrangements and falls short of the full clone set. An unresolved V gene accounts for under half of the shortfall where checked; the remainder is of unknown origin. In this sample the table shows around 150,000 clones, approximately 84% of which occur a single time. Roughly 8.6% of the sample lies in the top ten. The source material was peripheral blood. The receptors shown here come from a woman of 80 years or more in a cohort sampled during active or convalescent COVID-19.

The CDR3 spells CASSLDTQGEKLFF. The CDR3 bases are TGTGCCAGCAGCCTTGACACCCAGGGCGAAAAACTGTTTTTT. J is TRBJ1-4 and V is TRBV3-1 (or the pseudogene TRBV3-2); possible D gene TRBD1, 5 bases. Trimming took 4 bases from V and 8 from J, leaving 14 bases between them. This CDR3 spans 14 amino acids. Germline values: CDR1 LGHDT, CDR2 YNNKEL (reference sequence).

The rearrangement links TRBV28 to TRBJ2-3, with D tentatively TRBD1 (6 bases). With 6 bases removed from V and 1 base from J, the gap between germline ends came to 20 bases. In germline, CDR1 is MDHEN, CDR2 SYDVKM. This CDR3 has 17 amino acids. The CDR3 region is CASSRGRGRTGTDTQYF. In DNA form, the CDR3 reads TGTGCCAGCAGCCGTGGCAGGGGACGCACGGGCACAGATACGCAGTATTTT.

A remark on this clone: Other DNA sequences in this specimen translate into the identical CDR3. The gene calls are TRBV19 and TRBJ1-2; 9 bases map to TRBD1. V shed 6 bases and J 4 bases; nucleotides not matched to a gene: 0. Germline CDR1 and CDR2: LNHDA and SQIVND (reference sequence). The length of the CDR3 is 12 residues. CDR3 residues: CASRTGGYGYTF. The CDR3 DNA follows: TGTGCCAGTAGGACAGGGGGCTATGGCTACACCTTC.

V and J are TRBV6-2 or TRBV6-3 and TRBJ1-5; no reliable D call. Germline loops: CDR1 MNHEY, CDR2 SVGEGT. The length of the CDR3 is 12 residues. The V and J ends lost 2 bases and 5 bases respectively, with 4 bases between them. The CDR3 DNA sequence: TGTGCCAGCAGTTACCCTGATCAGCCCCAGCATTTT. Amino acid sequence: CASSYPDQPQHF.

CDR3 sequence reads: CASSPRTDLQETQYF. For the CDR3, the DNA is TGTGCCAGCAGCCCCCGGACAGACTTACAAGAGACCCAGTACTTC. The chain employs TRBV3-1 (or the pseudogene TRBV3-2) and TRBJ2-5; weak D call: TRBD1 (6 bases). The germline V gene encodes CDR1 LGHDT and CDR2 YNNKEL (reference sequence). This CDR3 spans 15 amino acids. V was clipped by 4 bases and J by 2 bases, with 14 bases between them.

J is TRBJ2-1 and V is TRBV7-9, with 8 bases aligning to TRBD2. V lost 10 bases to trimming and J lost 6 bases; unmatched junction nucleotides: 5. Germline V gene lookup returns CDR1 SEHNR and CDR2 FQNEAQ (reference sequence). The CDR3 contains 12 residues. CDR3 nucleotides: TGTGCCACCTCCCGGGGGGGCAATGAGCAGTTCTTC. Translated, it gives CATSRGGNEQFF. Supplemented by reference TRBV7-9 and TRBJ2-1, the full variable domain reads DTGVSQNPRHKITKRGQNVTFRCDPISEHNRLYWYRQTLGQGPEFLTYFQNEAQLEKSRLLSDRFSAERPKGSFSTLEIQRTEQGDSAMYLCATSRGGNEQFFGPGTRLTVL.

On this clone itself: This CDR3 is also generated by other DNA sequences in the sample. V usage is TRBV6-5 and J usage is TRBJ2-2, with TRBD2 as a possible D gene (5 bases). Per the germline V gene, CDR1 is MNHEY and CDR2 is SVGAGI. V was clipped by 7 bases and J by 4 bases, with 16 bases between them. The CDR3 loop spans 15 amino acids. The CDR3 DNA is TGTGCCAGCACCAGACTGGAGGTTGCCACCGGGGAGCTGTTTTTT. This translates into CASTRLEVATGELFF.

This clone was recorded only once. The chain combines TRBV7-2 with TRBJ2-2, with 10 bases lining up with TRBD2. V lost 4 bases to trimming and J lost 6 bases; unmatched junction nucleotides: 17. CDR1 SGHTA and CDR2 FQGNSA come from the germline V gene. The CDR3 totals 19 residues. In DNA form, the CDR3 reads TGTGCCAGCAGCTCAACCCTAGAAAGAGCGGGGGGGCGCTCCGGGGAGCTGTTTTTT. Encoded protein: CASSSTLERAGGRSGELFF.

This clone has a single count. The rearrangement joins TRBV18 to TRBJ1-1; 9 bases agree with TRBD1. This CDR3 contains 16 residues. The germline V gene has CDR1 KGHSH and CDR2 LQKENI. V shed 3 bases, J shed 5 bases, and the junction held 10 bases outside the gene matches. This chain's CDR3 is CASSPSSNRGRTEAFF. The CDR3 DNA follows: TGTGCCAGCTCACCTTCATCTAACAGGGGGCGGACTGAAGCTTTCTTT.

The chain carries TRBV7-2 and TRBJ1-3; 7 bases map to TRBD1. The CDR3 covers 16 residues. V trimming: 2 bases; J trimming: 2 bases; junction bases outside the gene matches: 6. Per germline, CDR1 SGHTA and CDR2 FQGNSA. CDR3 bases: TGTGCCAGCAGCTTACGGAAGGGGGCTGCTGGAAACACCATATATTTT. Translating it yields CASSLRKGAAGNTIYF.